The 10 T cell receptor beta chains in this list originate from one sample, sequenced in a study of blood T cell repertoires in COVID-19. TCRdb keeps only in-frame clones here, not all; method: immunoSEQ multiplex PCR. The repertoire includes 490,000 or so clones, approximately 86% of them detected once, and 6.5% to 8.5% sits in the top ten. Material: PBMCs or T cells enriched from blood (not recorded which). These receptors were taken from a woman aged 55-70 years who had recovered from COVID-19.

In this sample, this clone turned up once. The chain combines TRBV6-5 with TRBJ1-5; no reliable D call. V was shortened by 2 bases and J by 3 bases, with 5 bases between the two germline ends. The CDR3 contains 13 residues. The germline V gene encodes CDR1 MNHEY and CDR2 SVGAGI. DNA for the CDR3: TGTGCCAGCAGTTACGGCCACAATCAGCCCCAGCATTTT. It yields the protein CASSYGHNQPQHF.

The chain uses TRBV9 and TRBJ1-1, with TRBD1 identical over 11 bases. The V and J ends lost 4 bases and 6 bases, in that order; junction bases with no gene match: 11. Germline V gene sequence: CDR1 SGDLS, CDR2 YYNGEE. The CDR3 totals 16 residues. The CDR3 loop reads CASSTRTGGEGAEAFF. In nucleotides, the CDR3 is TGTGCCAGCAGCACCCGGACAGGGGGCGAAGGCGCTGAAGCTTTCTTT.

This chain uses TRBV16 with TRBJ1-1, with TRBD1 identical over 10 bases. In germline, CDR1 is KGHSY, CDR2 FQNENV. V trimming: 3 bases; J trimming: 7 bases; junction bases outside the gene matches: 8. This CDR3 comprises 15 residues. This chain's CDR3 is CASSHPGTGVHEAFF. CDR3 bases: TGTGCCAGCAGCCATCCCGGGACAGGGGTCCATGAAGCTTTCTTT.

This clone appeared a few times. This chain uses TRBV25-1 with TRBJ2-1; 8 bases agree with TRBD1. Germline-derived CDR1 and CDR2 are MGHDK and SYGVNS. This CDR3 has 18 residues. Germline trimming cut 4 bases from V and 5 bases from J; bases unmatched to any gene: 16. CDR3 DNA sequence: TGTGCCAGCAGTGCTGAATCAGGCCGGACAGGGCTGGACAATGAGCAGTTCTTC. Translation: CASSAESGRTGLDNEQFF.

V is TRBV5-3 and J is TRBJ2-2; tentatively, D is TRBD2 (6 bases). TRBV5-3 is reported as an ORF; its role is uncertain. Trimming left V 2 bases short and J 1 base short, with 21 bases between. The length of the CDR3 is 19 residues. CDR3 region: CARSFTIDSPGGNTGELFF. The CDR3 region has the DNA TGTGCCAGAAGCTTTACTATTGACAGTCCCGGGGGGAACACCGGGGAGCTGTTTTTT.

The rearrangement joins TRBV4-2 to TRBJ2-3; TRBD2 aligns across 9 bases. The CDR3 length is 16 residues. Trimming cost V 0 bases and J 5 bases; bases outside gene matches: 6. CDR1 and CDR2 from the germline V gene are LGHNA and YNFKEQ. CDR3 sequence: CASSQDASGEIDTQYF. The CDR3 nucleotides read TGTGCCAGCAGCCAAGACGCTAGCGGGGAAATAGATACGCAGTATTTT.

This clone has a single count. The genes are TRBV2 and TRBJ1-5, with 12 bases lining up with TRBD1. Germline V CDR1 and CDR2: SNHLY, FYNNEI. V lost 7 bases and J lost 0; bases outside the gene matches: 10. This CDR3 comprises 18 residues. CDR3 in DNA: TGTGCCAGCACTAAGGGACAGGGGGCGGGTAATAGCAATCAGCCCCAGCATTTT. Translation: CASTKGQGAGNSNQPQHF.

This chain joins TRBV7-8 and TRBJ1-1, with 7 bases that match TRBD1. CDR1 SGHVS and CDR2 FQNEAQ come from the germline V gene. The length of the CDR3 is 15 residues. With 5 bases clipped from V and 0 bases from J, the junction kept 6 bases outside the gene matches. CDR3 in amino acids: CASSVQGSVNTEAFF. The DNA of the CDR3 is TGTGCCAGCAGCGTACAGGGGAGTGTGAACACTGAAGCTTTCTTT. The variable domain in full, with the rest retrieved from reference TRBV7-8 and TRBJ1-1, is GAGVSQSPRYKVAKRGQDVALRCDPISGHVSLFWYQQALGQGPEFLTYFQNEAQLDKSGLPSDRFFAERPEGSVSTLKIQRTQQEDSAVYLCASSVQGSVNTEAFFGQGTRLTVV.

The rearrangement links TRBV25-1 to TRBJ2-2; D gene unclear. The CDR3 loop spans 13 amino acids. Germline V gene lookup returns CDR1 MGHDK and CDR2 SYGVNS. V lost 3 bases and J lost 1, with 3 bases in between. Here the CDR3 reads CASSDKNTGELFF. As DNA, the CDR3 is TGTGCCAGCAGTGACAAGAACACCGGGGAGCTGTTTTTT.

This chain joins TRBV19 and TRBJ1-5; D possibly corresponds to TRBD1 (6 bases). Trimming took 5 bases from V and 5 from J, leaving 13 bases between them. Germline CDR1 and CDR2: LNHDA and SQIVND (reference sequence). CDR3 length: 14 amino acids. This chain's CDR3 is CASSHTGLHQPQHF. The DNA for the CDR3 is TGTGCCAGTAGTCATACAGGGTTGCATCAGCCCCAGCATTTT.